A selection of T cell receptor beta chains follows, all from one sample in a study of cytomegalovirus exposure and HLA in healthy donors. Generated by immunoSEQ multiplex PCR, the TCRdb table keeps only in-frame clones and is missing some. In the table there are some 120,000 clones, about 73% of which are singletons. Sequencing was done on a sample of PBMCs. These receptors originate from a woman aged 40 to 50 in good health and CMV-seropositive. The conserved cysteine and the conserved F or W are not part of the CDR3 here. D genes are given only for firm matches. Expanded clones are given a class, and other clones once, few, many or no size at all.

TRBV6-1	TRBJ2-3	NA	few	ASSELGGPSTDTQY
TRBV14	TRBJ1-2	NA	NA	ASNPKENYGYT
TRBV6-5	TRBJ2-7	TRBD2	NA	ASSYSAGVHEQY
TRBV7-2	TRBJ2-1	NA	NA	ASSLTRGGRANEQF
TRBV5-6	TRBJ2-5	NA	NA	ASSLGGRGTQY
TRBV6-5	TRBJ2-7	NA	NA	ASNPALRASGEQY
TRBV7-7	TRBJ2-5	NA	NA	ASSSRGLGDTRGETQY
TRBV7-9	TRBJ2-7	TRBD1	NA	ASSSPGQGTYEQY
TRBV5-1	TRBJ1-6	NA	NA	ASSLAGGGGEGSPLH
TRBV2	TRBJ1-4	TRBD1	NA	ASSATGVINEKLF
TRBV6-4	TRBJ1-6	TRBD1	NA	ASSGGTAHNSPLH
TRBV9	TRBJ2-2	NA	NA	ASSPRGQQSTGELF
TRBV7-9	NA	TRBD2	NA	ASSRGLAGNEQY
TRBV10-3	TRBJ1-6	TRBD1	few	AISESVIGTAERNSPLH
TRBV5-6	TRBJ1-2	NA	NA	ASSLWQAYGYT
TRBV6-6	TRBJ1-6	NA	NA	ASSYSENSPLH
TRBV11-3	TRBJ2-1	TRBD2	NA	ASSFQRGGNNEQF
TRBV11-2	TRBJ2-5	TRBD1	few	ASSPSQGEETQY
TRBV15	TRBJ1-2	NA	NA	ATSSDPGGYGYT
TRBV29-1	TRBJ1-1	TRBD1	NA	SATGQVNTEAF
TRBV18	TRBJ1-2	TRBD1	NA	ASSPPGQYYGYT
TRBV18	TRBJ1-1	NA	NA	ASSPPSVNTEAF
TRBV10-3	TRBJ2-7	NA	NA	AITMTGGGVTGYEQY
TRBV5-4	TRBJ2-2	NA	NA	ASSDRGTGELF
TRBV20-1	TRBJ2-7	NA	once	SARRSNEQY
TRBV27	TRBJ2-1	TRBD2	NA	ATSELAGYNEQF
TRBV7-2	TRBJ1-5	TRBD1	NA	ASSTGTGGYQPQH
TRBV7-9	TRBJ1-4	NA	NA	ASSAGRSGSNEKLF
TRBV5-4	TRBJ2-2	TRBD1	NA	ASSGQGANTGELF
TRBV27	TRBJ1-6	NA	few	ASSLESLNSPLH
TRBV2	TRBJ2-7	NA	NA	ASSEAHANLYEQY
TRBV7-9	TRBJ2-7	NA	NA	ASTQRGGLSSYEQY
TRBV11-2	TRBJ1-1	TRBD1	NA	ASSLVALTGRTEAF
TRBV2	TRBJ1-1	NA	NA	ASSVGGNTEAF
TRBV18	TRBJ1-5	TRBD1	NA	ANKGQDSNQPQH
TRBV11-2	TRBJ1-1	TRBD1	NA	ASSHRDRGLNTEAF
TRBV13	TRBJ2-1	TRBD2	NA	ASSHTTSGGANEQF
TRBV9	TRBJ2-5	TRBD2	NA	ASSPSGGETQY
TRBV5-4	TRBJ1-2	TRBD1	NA	ASSLAGTARVYGYT
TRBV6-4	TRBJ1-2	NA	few	ASSVTGDATYGYT
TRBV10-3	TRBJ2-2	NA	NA	AISIQLPNTGELF